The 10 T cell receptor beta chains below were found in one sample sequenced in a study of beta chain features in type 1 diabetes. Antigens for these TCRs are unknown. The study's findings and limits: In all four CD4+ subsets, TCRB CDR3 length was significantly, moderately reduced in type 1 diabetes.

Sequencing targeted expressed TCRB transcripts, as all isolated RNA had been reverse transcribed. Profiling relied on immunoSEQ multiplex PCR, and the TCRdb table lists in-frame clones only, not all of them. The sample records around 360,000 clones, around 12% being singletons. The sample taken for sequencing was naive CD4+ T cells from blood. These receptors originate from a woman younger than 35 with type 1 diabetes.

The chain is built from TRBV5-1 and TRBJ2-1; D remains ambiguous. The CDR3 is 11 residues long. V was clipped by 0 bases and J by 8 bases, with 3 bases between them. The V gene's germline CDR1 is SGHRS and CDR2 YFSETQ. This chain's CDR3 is CASSLVDEQFF. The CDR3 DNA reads TGCGCCAGCAGCTTGGTCGATGAGCAGTTCTTC.

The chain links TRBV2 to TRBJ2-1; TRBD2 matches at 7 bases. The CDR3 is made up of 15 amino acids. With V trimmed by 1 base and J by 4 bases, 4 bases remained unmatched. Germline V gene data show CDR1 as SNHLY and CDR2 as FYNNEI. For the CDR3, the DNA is TGTGCCAGCAGTGAAGTACCGGGAGGTTACAATGAGCAGTTCTTC. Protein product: CASSEVPGGYNEQFF.

The CDR3 spells CASSSLRTSGETQYF. The CDR3 coding sequence is TGTGCCAGCAGCTCCCTGCGGACTAGCGGGGAGACCCAGTACTTC. The chain combines TRBV11-2 with TRBJ2-5, with 11 bases lining up with TRBD2. The J segment lost 5 bases and the V segment lost 4 bases, leaving 6 bases of the junction unmatched. CDR3 length: 15 amino acids. Germline V gene lookup returns CDR1 SGHAT and CDR2 FQNNGV.

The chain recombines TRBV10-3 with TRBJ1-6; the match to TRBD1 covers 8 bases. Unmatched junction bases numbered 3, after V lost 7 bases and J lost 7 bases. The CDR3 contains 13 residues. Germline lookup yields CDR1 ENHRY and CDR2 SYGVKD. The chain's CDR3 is CAITDRDNSPLHF. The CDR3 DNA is TGTGCCATCACGGACAGGGACAATTCACCCCTCCACTTT.

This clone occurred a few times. This CDR3 reads CASSSGTGSGEAFF. The CDR3 DNA reads as TGTGCCAGCAGCTCCGGGACAGGGAGCGGTGAAGCTTTCTTT. V usage is TRBV7-2 and J usage is TRBJ1-1, with 9 bases aligning to TRBD1. Per germline, CDR1 SGHTA and CDR2 FQGNSA. V shed 4 bases, J shed 7 bases, and the junction held 7 bases outside the gene matches. The length of the CDR3 is 14 residues.

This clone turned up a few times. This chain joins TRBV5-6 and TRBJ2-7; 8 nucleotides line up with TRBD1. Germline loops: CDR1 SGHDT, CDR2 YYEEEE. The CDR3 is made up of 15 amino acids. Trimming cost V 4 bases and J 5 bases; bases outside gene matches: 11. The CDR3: CASSPATQGAHEQYF. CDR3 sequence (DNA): TGTGCCAGCAGCCCCGCCACGCAGGGGGCGCACGAGCAGTACTTC. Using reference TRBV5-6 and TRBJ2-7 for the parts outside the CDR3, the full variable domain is DAGVTQSPTHLIKTRGQQVTLRCSPKSGHDTVSWYQQALGQGPQFIFQYYEEEERQRGNFPDRFSGHQFPNYSSELNVNALLLGDSALYLCASSPATQGAHEQYFGPGTRLTVT.

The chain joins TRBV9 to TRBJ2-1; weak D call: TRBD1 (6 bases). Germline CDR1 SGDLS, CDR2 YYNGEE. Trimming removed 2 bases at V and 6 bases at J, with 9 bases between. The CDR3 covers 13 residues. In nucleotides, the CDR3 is TGTGCCAGCAGCGTGGACAGAATCAATGAGCAGTTCTTC. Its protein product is CASSVDRINEQFF.

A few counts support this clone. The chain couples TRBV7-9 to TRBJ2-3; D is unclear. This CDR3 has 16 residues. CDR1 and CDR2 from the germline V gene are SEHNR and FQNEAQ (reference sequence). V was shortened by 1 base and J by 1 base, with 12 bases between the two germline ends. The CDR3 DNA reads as TGTGCCAGCAGCTTAGGCTCAAGAGCCCGCACAGATACGCAGTATTTT. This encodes CASSLGSRARTDTQYF.

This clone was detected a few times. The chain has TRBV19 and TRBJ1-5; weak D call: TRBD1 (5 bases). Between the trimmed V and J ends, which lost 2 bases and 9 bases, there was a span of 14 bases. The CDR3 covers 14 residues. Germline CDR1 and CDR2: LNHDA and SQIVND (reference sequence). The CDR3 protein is CASSIRAGQGPQHF. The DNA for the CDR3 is TGTGCCAGTAGTATAAGGGCAGGGCAGGGGCCCCAGCATTTT.

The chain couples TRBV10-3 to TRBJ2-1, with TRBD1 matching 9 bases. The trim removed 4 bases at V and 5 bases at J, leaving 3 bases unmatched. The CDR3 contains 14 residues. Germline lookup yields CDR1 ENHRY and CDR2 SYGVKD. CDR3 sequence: CAISVTGGHNEQFF. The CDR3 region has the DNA TGTGCCATCAGTGTAACAGGGGGCCACAATGAGCAGTTCTTC.